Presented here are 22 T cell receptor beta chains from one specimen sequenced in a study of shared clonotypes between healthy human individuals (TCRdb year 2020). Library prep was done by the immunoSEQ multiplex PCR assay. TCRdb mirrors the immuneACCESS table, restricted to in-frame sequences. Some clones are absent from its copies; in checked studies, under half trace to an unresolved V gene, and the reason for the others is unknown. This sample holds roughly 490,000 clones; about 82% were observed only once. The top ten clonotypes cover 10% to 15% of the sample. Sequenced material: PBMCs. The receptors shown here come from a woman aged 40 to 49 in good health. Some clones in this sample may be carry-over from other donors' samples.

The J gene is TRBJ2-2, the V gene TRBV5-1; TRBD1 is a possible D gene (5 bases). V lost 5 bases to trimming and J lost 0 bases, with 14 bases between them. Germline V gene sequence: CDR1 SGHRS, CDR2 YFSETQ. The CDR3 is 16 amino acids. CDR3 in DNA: TGCGCCAGCAGGGACGGACAAGCCGCGAACACCGGGGAGCTGTTTTTT. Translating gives CASRDGQAANTGELFF.

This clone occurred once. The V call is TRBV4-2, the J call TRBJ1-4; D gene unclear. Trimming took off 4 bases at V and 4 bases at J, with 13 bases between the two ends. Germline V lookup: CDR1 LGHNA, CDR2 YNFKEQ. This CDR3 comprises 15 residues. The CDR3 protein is CASSPLRDGNEKLFF. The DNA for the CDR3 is TGTGCCAGCAGCCCCCTTCGGGATGGTAATGAAAAACTGTTTTTT.

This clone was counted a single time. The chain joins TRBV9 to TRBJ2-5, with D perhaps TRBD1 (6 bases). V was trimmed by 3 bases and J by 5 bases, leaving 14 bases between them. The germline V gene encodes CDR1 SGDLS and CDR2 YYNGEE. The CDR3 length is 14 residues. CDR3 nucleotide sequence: TGTGCCAGCAGCGGACAGGTCCTAGGGGAGACCCAGTACTTC. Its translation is CASSGQVLGETQYF.

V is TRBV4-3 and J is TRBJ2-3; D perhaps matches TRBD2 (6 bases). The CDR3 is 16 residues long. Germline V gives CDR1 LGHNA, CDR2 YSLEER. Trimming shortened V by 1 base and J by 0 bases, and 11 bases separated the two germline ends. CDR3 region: CASSQGLAESTDTQYF. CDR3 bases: TGCGCCAGCAGCCAAGGGTTAGCGGAGAGCACAGATACGCAGTATTTT.

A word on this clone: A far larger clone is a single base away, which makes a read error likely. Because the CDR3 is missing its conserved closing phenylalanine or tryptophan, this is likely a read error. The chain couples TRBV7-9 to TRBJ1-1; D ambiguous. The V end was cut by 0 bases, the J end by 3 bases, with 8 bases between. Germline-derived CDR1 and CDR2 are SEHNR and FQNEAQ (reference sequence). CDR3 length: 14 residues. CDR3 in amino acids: CASSLAGSHTEAFL. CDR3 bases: TGTGCCAGCAGCTTAGCGGGCAGCCACACTGAAGCTTTCCTT.

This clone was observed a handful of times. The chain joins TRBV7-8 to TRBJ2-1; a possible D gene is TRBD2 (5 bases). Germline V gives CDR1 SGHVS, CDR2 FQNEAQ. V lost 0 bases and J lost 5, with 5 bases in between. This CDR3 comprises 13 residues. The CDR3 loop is CASSLASDNEQFF. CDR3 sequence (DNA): TGTGCCAGCAGCTTAGCTAGCGACAATGAGCAGTTCTTC.

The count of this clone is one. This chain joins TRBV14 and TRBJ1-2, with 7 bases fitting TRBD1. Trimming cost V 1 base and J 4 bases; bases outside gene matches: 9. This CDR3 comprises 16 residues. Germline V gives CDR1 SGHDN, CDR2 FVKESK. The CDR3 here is CASSQAVGTASYGYTF. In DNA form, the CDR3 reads TGTGCCAGCAGCCAAGCGGTTGGGACAGCATCCTATGGCTACACCTTC.

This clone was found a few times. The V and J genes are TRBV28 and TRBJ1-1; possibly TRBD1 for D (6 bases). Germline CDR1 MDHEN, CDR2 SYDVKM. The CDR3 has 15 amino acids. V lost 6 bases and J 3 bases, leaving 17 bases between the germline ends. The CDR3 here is CASRGTRGVDTEAFF. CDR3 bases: TGTGCCAGCAGGGGGACAAGAGGGGTTGACACTGAAGCTTTCTTT.

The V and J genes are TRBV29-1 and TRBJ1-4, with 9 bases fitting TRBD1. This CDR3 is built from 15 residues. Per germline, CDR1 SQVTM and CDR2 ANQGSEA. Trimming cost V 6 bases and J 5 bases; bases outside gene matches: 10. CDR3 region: CSVRSGTGRNEKLFF. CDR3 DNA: TGCAGCGTACGTTCGGGGACAGGGCGGAATGAAAAACTGTTTTTT. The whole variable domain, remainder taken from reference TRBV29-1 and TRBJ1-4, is SAVISQKPSRDICQRGTSLTIQCQVDSQVTMMFWYRQQPGQSLTLIATANQGSEATYESGFVIDKFPISRPNLTFSTLTVSNMSPEDSSIYLCSVRSGTGRNEKLFFGSGTQLSVL.

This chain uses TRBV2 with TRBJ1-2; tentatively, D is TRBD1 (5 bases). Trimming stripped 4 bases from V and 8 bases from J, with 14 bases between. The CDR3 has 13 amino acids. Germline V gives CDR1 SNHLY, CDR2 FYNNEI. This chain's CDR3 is CASSAPDIRGYTF. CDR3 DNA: TGTGCCAGCAGTGCCCCGGACATCCGGGGCTACACCTTC.

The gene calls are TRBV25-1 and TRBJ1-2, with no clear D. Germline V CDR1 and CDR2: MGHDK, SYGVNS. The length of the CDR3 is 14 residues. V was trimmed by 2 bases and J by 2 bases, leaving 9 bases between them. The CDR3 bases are TGTGCCAGCAGTGAACGTGGCCCGAACTATGGCTACACCTTC. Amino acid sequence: CASSERGPNYGYTF.

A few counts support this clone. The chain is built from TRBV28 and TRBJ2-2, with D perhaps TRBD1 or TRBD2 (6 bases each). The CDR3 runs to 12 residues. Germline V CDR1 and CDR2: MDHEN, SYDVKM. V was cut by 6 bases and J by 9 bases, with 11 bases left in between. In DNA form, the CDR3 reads TGTGCCAGCAGCCGTCGGGGGCGGGAGCTGTTTTTT. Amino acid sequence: CASSRRGRELFF.

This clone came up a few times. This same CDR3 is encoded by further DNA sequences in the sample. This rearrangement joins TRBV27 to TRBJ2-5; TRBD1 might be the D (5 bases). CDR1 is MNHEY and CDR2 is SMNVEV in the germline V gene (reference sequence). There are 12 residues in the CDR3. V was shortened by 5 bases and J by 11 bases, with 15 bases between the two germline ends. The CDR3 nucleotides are TGTGCCAGCAGTCCACCAGGGCGTGGGCAGTACTTC. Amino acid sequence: CASSPPGRGQYF.

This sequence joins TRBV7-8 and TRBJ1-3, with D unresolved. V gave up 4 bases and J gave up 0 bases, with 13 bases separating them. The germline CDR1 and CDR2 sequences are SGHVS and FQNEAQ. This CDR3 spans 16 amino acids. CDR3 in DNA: TGTGCCAGCAGCTCTTTTAGACACAGCTCTGGAAACACCATATATTTT. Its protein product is CASSSFRHSSGNTIYF.

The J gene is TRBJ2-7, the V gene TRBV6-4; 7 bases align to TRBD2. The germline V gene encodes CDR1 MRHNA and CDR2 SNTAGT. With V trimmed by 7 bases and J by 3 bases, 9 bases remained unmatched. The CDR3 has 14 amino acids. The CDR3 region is CASNNEGGLYEQYF. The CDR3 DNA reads TGTGCCAGCAATAACGAGGGAGGGCTCTACGAGCAGTACTTC.

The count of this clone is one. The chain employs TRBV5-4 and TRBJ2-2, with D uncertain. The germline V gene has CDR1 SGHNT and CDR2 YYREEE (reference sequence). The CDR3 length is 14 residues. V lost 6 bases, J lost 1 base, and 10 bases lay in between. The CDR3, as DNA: TGTGCCAGCAACCCAATCGGGAACACCGGGGAGCTGTTTTTT. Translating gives CASNPIGNTGELFF.

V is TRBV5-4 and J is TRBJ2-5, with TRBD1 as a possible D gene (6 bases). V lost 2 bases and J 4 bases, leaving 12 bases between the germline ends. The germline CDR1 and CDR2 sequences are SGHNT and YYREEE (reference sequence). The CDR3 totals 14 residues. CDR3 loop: CASSFTDSGETQYF. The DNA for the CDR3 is TGTGCCAGCAGCTTTACGGACAGTGGAGAGACCCAGTACTTC.

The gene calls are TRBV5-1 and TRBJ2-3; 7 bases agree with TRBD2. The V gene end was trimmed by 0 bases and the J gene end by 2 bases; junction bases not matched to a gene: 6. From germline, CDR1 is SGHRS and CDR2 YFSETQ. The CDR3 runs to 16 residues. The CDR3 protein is CASSLGLAEITDTQYF. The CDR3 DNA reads TGCGCCAGCAGCTTGGGTCTAGCGGAAATCACAGATACGCAGTATTTT. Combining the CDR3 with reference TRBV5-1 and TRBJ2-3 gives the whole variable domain KAGVTQTPRYLIKTRGQQVTLSCSPISGHRSVSWYQQTPGQGLQFLFEYFSETQRNKGNFPGRFSGRQFSNSRSEMNVSTLELGDSALYLCASSLGLAEITDTQYFGPGTRLTVL.

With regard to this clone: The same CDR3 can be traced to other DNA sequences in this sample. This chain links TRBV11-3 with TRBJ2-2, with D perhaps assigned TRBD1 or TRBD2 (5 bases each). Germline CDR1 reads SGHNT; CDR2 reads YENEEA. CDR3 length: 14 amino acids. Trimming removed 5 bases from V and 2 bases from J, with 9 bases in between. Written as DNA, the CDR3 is TGTGCCAGCAGCCAGGGACCTAACACCGGGGAGCTGTTTTTT. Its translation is CASSQGPNTGELFF.

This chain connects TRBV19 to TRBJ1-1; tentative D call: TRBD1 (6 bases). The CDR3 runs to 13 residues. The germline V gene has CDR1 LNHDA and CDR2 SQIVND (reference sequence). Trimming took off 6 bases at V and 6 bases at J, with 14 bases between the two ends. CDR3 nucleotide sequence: TGTGCCAGTAGATCCAGGGGACGGGCTGAAGCTTTCTTT. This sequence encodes CASRSRGRAEAFF.

CDR3 region: CASRPTSGRLGIKNIQYF. DNA of the CDR3: TGTGCCAGCAGACCGACTAGCGGGAGACTCGGGATCAAAAACATTCAGTACTTC. This sequence joins TRBV28 and TRBJ2-4; 12 bases line up with TRBD2. Germline CDR1 is MDHEN and CDR2 is SYDVKM. Trimming at V came to 6 bases and at J to 3 bases, leaving 12 bases not matched to a gene. The length of the CDR3 is 18 residues.

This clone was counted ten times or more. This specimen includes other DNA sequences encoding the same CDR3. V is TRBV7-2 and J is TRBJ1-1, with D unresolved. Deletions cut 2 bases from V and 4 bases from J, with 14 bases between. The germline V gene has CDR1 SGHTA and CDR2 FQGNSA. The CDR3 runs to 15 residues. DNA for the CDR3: TGTGCCAGCAGCTTAAGTAGTCACTTAAGCACTGAAGCTTTCTTT. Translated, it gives CASSLSSHLSTEAFF.